This record concerns one T cell receptor (beta chain) sequence. There is no known antigen for this receptor. The input lacks base qualities; no much larger clone sits a single base away. This sample was taken from a study of CD8 T cells in Susac syndrome (dated by TCRdb to about 2019). Background for the entire study: Whether CD8+ T cell activation and differentiation in Susac syndrome was antigen driven was tested using repertoire sequencing. The clonality of the CD8+ T cell repertoire was compared across some eleven healthy donors, some 14 Susac syndrome patients and under 18 multiple sclerosis patients. Broad study findings and their caveats: The study acknowledged that relatively few individuals were included in the TCR sequencing and HLA analysis.

High-throughput TCR beta sequencing profiled peripheral blood CD8+ and CD4+ T cells from healthy donors, Susac syndrome patients and multiple sclerosis patients. Treatment-naive patients with stable or active relapsing-remitting disease fulfilling revised McDonald criteria were used as multiple sclerosis controls. Bulk CD8+ and CD4+ T cells were purified magnetically by negative isolation, whereas CD8+ TEMRA cells were enriched by FACS. Blood was collected in EDTA tubes and processed within 24 hours, with PBMCs isolated through density gradient centrifugation. PBMCs intended for TCR sequencing were cryopreserved in liquid nitrogen and thawed later in a water bath at 37 degrees C. A purity of at least 90% was achieved for sorted or isolated CD4+, CD8+ and CD8+ TEMRA cells. The CDR3 spans 14 residues, from the cysteine through the phenylalanine. Only the CDR3 DNA stays, 42 bases, in frame from base 1. V gives up 5 bases and J gives up 2 bases, and the segment between their germline ends measures 12 bases. CDR1 and CDR2, looked up from the germline V gene, are MDHEN and SYDVKM.

RNA was extracted using the RNeasy kit, and roughly 0.5 to 1 microgram was reverse transcribed with random hexamers. The immunoSEQ multiplex PCR assay, which covers 54 Vbeta and 13 Jbeta segments, was used to amplify TCR beta CDR3 regions. Bias from PCR amplification was corrected by using a synthetic template baseline for primer optimization and for computational correction. Concerning the study's data processing: Reads were annotated to V, D and J genes according to IMGT and were analyzed with immunoSEQ Analyzer, with only productive sequences retained. To calculate clonality, Shannon entropy was normalized by log2 of the number of productive unique sequences and then subtracted from one. Public and private clones were assessed among the 100 most prevalent clones of each patient and control. Clones were defined as Susac-specific when absent from the healthy and MS cohorts, from about 1,100 published viral clones and from other ImmuneACCESS disease sequences. The public sequencing data were trimmed at Q25 with fastp and processed into clonotypes with MiXCR by TCRdb, which kept only in-frame beta chains. Duplicate CDR3 protein sequences are folded into a single record with the most common DNA and genes. TCRdb, rather than the study authors, made the V and J calls. Present in this sample are 200,000 to 250,000 distinct CDR3 sequences, 80% to 95% of which were seen just once. 0.1% to 0.15% of the sample goes to the ten largest clones.

This TCR was sampled from a human donor with multiple sclerosis. The receptor chain draws on TRBV28 and TRBJ2-5; the D gene assignment is perhaps TRBD1 or TRBD2, with each matching 5 bases. Sequencing input: CD8+ T cells from PBMCs. Here the CDR3 is given as CASSPEGYQETQYF. The nucleotide sequence is TGTGCCAGCAGTCCCGAGGGGTATCAAGAGACCCAGTACTTC.